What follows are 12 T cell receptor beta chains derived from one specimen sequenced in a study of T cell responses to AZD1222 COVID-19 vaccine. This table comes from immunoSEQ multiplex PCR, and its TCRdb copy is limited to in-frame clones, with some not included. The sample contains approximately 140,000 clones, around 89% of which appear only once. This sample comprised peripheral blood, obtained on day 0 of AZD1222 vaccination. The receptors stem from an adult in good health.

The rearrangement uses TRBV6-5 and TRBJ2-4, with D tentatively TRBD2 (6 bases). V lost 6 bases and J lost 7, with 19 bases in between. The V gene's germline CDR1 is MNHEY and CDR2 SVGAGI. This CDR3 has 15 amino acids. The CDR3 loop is CASSGGTAGWNIQYF. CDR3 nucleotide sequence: TGTGCCAGCAGCGGAGGGACTGCAGGGTGGAACATTCAGTACTTC.

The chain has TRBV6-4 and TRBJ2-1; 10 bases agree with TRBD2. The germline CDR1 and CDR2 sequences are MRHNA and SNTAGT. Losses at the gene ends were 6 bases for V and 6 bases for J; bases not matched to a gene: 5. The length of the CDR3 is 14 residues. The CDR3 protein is CASSPGLATNEQFF. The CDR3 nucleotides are TGTGCCAGCAGCCCGGGACTAGCGACCAATGAGCAGTTCTTC.

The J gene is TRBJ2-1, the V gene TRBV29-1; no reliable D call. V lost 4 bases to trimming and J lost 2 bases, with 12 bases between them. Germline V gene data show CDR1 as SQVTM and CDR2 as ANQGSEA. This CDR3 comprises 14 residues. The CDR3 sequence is CSVAPRTAYNEQFF. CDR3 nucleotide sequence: TGCAGCGTTGCCCCCCGGACGGCCTACAATGAGCAGTTCTTC.

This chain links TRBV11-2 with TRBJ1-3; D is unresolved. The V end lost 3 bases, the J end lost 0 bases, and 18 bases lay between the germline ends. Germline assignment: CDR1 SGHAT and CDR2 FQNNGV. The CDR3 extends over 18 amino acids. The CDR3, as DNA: TGTGCCAGCAGCTTTTTTTCAAGGACCCTCAGCTCTGGAAACACCATATATTTT. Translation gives CASSFFSRTLSSGNTIYF. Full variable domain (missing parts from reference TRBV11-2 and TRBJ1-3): EAGVAQSPRYKIIEKRQSVAFWCNPISGHATLYWYQQILGQGPKLLIQFQNNGVVDDSQLPKDRFSAERLKGVDSTLKIQPAKLEDSAVYLCASSFFSRTLSSGNTIYFGEGSWLTVV.

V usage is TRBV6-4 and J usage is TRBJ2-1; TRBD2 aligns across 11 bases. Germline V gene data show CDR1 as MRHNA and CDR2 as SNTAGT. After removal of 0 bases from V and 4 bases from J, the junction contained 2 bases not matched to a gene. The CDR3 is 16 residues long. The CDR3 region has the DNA TGTGCCAGCAGTGACTCCGGGACTAGCGGATACAATGAGCAGTTCTTC. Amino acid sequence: CASSDSGTSGYNEQFF.

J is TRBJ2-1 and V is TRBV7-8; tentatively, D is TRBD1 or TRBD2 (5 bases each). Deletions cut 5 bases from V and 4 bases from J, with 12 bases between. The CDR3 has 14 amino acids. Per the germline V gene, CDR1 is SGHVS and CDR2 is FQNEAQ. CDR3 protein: CASSPSGGYNEQFF. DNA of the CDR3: TGTGCCAGCAGCCCAAGTGGGGGATACAATGAGCAGTTCTTC.

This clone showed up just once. CDR3 sequence reads: CASRTWTSPAALDEQFF. In DNA form, the CDR3 reads TGCGCCAGCAGGACTTGGACGAGCCCGGCGGCTCTGGATGAGCAGTTCTTC. The chain joins TRBV23-1 to TRBJ2-1, with D hard to call. TRBV23-1 has ORF status, its function being uncertain. There are 17 residues in the CDR3. The V and J ends lost 6 bases and 8 bases respectively, with 26 bases between them.

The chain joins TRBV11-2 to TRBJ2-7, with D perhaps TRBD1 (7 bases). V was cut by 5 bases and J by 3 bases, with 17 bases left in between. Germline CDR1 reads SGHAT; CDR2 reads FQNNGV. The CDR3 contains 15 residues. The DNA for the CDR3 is TGTGCCAGCAGCGCTACAGGGGAGGTATACTACGAGCAGTACTTC. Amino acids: CASSATGEVYYEQYF.

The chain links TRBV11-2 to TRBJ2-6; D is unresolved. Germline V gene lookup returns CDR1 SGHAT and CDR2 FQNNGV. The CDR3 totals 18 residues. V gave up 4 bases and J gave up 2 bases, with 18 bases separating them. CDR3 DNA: TGTGCCAGCAGCTCATCCCGACGGTTACTTACTGGGGCCAACGTCCTGACTTTC. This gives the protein CASSSSRRLLTGANVLTF.

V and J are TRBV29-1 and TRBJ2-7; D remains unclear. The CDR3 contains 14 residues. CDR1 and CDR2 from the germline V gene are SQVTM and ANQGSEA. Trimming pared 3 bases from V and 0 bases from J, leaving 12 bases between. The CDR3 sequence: CSVELATTSYEQYF. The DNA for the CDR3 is TGCAGCGTTGAGTTAGCTACGACCTCCTACGAGCAGTACTTC.

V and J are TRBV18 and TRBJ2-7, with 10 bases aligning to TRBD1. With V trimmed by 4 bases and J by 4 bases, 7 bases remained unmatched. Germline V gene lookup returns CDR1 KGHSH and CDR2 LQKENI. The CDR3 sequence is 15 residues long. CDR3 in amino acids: CASSLSGQGSYEQYF. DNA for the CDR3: TGTGCCAGCTCACTGTCGGGACAGGGGTCTTACGAGCAGTACTTC.

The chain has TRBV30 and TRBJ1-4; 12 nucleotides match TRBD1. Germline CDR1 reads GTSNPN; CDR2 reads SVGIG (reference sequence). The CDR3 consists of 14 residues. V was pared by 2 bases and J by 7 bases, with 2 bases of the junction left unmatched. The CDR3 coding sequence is TGTGCCTGGAGTTCGGGACAGGGGGCTGAAAAACTGTTTTTT. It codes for CAWSSGQGAEKLFF. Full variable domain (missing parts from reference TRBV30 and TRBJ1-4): SQTIHQWPATLVQPVGSPLSLECTVEGTSNPNLYWYRQAAGRGLQLLFYSVGIGQISSEVPQNLSASRPQDRQFILSSKKLLLSDSGFYLCAWSSGQGAEKLFFGSGTQLSVL.